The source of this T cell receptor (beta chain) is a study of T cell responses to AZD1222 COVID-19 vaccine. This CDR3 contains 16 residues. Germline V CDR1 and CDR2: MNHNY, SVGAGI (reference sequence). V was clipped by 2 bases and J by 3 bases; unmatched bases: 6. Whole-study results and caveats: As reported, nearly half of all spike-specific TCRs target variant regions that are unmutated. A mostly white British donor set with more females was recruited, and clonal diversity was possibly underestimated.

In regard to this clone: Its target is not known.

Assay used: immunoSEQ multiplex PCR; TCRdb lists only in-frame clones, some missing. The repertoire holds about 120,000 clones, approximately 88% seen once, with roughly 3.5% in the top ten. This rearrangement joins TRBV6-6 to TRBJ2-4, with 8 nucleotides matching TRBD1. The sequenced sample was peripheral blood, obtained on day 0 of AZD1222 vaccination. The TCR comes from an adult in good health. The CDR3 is CASSYAQGGGKNIQYF. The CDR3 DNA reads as TGTGCCAGCAGTTACGCACAGGGGGGAGGCAAAAACATTCAGTACTTC.